The sequence of this T cell receptor (beta chain) was determined in a study of blood T cell repertoires in COVID-19 (dated by TCRdb to the early 2020s). At the level of the whole study: The collaborator samples originated in the United States, Italy and Spain and spanned the acute and convalescent phases of COVID-19. The prospective study material was composed of cDNA or gDNA derived from T cells, B-cell-depleted T cells, or PBMCs. HLA class I and class II types, where available, came from metadata supplied by the sample provider rather than from assay-based typing. A freely available public database, intended as a resource for researchers studying the immune response to SARS-CoV-2, is where the repertoires were released. Deeply sampled blood TCRbeta repertoires from subjects exposed to, actively infected with, or recovered from COVID-19 were included in the dataset. The sample metadata nearly always contained a de-identified subject ID, COVID-19 status, age in years and sex. The samples were drawn from two sources: the first 160 participants of the ongoing ImmuneRACE study, and 1,200 or so subjects contributed by 6 global collaborators.

Worth noting for this clone: This receptor's antigen is unknown. The sample holds no much larger clone one base away, and base qualities are not on file.

TCRbeta CDR3 regions were amplified from genomic DNA by means of the immunoSEQ Assay, a bias-controlled multiplex PCR. The authors processed their data as follows. The number of nucleated cells in each sample was estimated by amplification of reference gene primers within the assay. To quantify the absolute abundance of each unique TCRbeta CDR3 rearrangement, sequence reads were collapsed and filtered. For each sample, productive Simpson clonality was calculated as the square root of Simpson's diversity index over productive rearrangements. TCRdb retrieved this table from immuneACCESS and kept in-frame rearrangements only. Not all clones are present; in checked studies, unresolved V genes account for under half, and no reason is known for the remainder. The DNA gave D and trimming, while V, J and clone size come from that table. Here the sample has roughly 20,000 clones; roughly 85% occur a single time. The leading ten clones occupy 6.5% to 8% of the sample.

What the work shows at the level of the full study, not this receptor alone: The amount of clinical and demographic metadata varied by source and participant and was provided uncurated.

Each collaborating institution followed its own protocols to collect whole blood in K2EDTA tubes. For TCRbeta analysis, collaborator samples were shipped as frozen whole blood, as isolated PBMCs, or as DNA extracted from either sample type. The clonotype was recovered from a human donor in a cohort sampled during active COVID-19. The sequenced sample consisted of peripheral blood.

The bases read TGTGCCAGCAGCGGCTCGCGACAGGGTAATACTGAAGCTTTCTTT. Translated, this gives CASSGSRQGNTEAFF. This chain joins TRBV7-2 to TRBJ1-1; 7 of the junction bases match TRBD1. CDR1 and CDR2 (SGHTA, FQGNSA) derive from the germline V gene. Its CDR3 holds 15 amino acids, cysteine through phenylalanine. CDR3 DNA is the only sequence kept; it has 45 bases, read in frame from the first base. V has 5 bases trimmed and J has 5 bases trimmed; junction bases matching no gene number 11.